This TCR beta chain was sequenced in a study of blood T cell repertoires in COVID-19. On the study more broadly: The origin of the acute and convalescent COVID-19 samples was the United States, Italy and Spain. The cDNA or gDNA used as material had been derived from T cells, B-cell-depleted T cells, or PBMCs.

The CDR3 totals 15 residues. The ends were cut back, 0 bases at V and 7 bases at J, with 14 bases in the middle. Per the germline V gene, CDR1 is SGHRS and CDR2 is YFSETQ. Original processing methods: It was from reference gene primer amplification that nucleated cell counts were estimated. Here immunoSEQ multiplex PCR was the method, and the copy in TCRdb shows in-frame clones only, minus some. V and J calls and clone size are those listed in that table; D and trimming were worked out from the DNA. The sample includes about 300,000 clones, approximately 90% of them seen just once. The study assigned cohorts using participant-reported clinical history.

This TCR was sampled from a man aged 25 to 40 who had recovered from COVID-19. V usage is TRBV5-1 and J usage is TRBJ1-5; a possible D gene is TRBD1 (5 bases). The specimen was PBMCs or T cells enriched from blood (not recorded which). Here the CDR3 DNA reads TGCGCCAGCAGCTTGGAAGGGACGGGAGAACAGCCCCAGCATTTT. This gives the protein CASSLEGTGEQPQHF. The entire variable domain, with the rest obtained from reference TRBV5-1 and TRBJ1-5, is as follows: KAGVTQTPRYLIKTRGQQVTLSCSPISGHRSVSWYQQTPGQGLQFLFEYFSETQRNKGNFPGRFSGRQFSNSRSEMNVSTLELGDSALYLCASSLEGTGEQPQHFGDGTRLSIL.